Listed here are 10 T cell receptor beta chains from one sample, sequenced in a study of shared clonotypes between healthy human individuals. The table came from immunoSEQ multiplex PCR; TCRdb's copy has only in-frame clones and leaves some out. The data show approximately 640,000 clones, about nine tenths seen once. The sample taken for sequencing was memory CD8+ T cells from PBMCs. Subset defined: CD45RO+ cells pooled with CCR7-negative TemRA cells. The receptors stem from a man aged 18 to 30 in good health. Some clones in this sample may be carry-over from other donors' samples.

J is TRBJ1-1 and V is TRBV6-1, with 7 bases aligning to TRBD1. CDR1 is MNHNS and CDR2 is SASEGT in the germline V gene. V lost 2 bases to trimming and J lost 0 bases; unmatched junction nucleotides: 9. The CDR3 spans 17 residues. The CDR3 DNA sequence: TGTGCCAGCAGTGAATGGGGCAGGGGGAGCGTGAACACTGAAGCTTTCTTT. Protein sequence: CASSEWGRGSVNTEAFF.

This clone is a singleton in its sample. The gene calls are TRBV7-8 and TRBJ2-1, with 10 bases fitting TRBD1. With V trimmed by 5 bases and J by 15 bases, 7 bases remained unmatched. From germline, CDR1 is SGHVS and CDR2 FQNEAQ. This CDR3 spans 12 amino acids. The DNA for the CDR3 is TGTGCCAGCAGCGCTAGACAGGGGGCTAGGTTCTTC. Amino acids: CASSARQGARFF.

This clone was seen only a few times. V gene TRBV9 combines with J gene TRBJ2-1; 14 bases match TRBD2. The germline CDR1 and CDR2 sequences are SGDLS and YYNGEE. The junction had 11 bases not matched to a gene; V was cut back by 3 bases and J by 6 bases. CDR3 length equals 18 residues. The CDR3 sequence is CASSGGTSGRRGGNEQFF. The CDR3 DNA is TGTGCCAGCAGCGGCGGGACTAGCGGGAGAAGAGGGGGCAATGAGCAGTTCTTC.

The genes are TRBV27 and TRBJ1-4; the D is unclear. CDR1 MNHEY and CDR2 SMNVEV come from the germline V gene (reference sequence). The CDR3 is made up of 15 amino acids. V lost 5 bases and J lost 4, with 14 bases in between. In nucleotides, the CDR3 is TGTGCCAGCAGTCACACGAACGGCGGTAATGAAAAACTGTTTTTT. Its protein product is CASSHTNGGNEKLFF.

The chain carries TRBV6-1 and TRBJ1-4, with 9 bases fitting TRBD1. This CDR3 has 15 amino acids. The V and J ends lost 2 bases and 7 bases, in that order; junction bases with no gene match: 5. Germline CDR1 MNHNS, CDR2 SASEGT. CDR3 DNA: TGTGCCAGCAGTGAATCTACAGGGGGCGGTGAAAAACTGTTTTTT. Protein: CASSESTGGGEKLFF.

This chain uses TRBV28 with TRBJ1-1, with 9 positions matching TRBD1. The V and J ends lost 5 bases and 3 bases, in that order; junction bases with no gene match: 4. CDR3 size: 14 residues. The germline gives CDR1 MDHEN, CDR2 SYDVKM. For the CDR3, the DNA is TGTGCCAGCAGTAGGGGACAGGGCCACACTGAAGCTTTCTTT. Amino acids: CASSRGQGHTEAFF.

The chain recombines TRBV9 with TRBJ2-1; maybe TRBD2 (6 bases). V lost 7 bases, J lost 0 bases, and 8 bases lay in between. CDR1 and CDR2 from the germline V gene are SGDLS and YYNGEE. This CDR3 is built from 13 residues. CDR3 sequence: CASGGTSYNEQFF. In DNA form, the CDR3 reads TGTGCCAGCGGGGGGACCTCCTACAATGAGCAGTTCTTC.

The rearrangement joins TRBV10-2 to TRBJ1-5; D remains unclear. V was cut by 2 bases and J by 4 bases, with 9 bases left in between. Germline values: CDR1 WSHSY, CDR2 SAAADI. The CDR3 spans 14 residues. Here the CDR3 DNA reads TGCGCCAGCAGTGAGACGTGGGAAAATCAGCCCCAGCATTTT. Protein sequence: CASSETWENQPQHF.

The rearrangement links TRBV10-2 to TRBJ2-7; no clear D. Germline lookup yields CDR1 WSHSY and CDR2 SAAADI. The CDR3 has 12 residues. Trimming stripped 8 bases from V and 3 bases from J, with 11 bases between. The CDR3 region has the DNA TGCGCCAGCGGAGACGGGTACTACGAGCAGTACTTC. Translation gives CASGDGYYEQYF.

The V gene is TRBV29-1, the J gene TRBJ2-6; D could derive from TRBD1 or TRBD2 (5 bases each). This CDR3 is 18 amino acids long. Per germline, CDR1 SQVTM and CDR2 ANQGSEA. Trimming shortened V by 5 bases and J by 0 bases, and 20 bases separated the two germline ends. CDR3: CSVFGPGTASSGANVLTF. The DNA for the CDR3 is TGCAGCGTTTTTGGGCCTGGGACCGCCAGCTCTGGGGCCAACGTCCTGACTTTC.